The T cell receptor beta chain described here comes from a study of cytotoxic CD8 clonotypes in ibrutinib-treated CLL. About the study: Sequencing produced an average of 255,043 productive templates and 94,082 productive rearrangements per sample. Study results and caveats: Sustained-remission and progressing patients' sampling times differed. Age-matched healthy donor levels were exceeded by baseline clonality, which tracked circulating CD8+ T-cell counts. An increase in clonality occurred at ibrutinib response, followed by a return toward baseline at progression.

Notes on this clone: The target antigen is unknown.

TCRdb keeps only in-frame clones here, not all; method: immunoSEQ multiplex PCR. The repertoire holds around 310,000 clones, with roughly 85% as singletons. In germline, CDR1 is SGHRS, CDR2 YFSETQ. V was cut by 1 base and J by 8 bases, with 15 bases left in between. The CDR3 extends over 14 amino acids. This rearrangement joins TRBV5-1 to TRBJ1-2; D gene ambiguous. The sequences come from PBMCs, collected before ibrutinib treatment. The origin of this receptor is a human donor with chronic lymphocytic leukemia. The DNA for the CDR3 is TGCGCCAGCAGCTTGAATGGGGTTGGTCGGGGCTACACCTTC. Residues: CASSLNGVGRGYTF.